Following are 15 T cell receptor beta chains from one sample sequenced in a study of blood T cell repertoires in COVID-19. Assay used: immunoSEQ multiplex PCR; TCRdb lists only in-frame clones, some missing. The sample has approximately 140,000 clones, around four fifths seen once. The sample consisted of peripheral blood. These receptors all stem from a middle-aged man with active or convalescent COVID-19.

The chain employs TRBV7-3 and TRBJ2-3, with TRBD2 as a possible D gene (5 bases). V was clipped by 5 bases and J by 2 bases, with 11 bases between them. Germline CDR1 reads SGHTA; CDR2 reads FQGTGA. The CDR3 spans 14 residues. The CDR3 loop reads CASSLSGTTDTQYF. In DNA form, the CDR3 reads TGTGCCAGCAGCCTCAGCGGAACCACAGATACGCAGTATTTT.

The V and J genes are TRBV9 and TRBJ2-7; the match to TRBD1 covers 9 bases. Trimming at V came to 4 bases and at J to 1 base, leaving 6 bases not matched to a gene. The germline V gene encodes CDR1 SGDLS and CDR2 YYNGEE. The CDR3 totals 15 residues. The CDR3 reads CASSFGTGPSYEQYF. The CDR3 coding sequence is TGTGCCAGCAGCTTCGGGACAGGGCCTTCCTACGAGCAGTACTTC.

This chain uses TRBV7-2 with TRBJ1-1, with TRBD1 identical over 7 bases. Germline V gene sequence: CDR1 SGHTA, CDR2 FQGNSA. The junction had 5 bases not matched to a gene; V was cut back by 1 base and J by 6 bases. The CDR3 totals 14 residues. CDR3 nucleotide sequence: TGTGCCAGCAGCTTAGACAGGGGTAAGGCTGAAGCTTTCTTT. This codes for CASSLDRGKAEAFF.

The V call is TRBV30, the J call TRBJ1-1, with no clear D. CDR1 GTSNPN and CDR2 SVGIG come from the germline V gene (reference sequence). Trimming pared 5 bases from V and 1 base from J, leaving 8 bases between. The CDR3 spans 12 residues. CDR3 amino acids: CAWSWQNTEAFF. CDR3 bases: TGTGCCTGGTCCTGGCAGAACACTGAAGCTTTCTTT.

This chain joins TRBV9 and TRBJ2-1, with no clear D. Germline CDR1 and CDR2: SGDLS and YYNGEE. The CDR3 is 13 amino acids. Trimming pared 4 bases from V and 9 bases from J, leaving 14 bases between. CDR3 region: CASSNRQFGEQFF. The CDR3 nucleotides read TGTGCCAGCAGCAACCGACAATTCGGTGAGCAGTTCTTC. Variable domain in full (rest from reference TRBV9 and TRBJ2-1): DSGVTQTPKHLITATGQRVTLRCSPRSGDLSVYWYQQSLDQGLQFLIQYYNGEERAKGNILERFSAQQFPDLHSELNLSSLELGDSALYFCASSNRQFGEQFFGPGTRLTVL.

The rearrangement uses TRBV10-3 and TRBJ2-1, with D tentatively TRBD1 (5 bases). Germline V gene data show CDR1 as ENHRY and CDR2 as SYGVKD. The CDR3 is 14 residues long. The V and J ends lost 8 bases and 5 bases respectively, with 16 bases between them. The CDR3 nucleotides are TGTGCCATCCGGGCCGGCAGGGCAGACAATGAGCAGTTCTTC. Translation gives CAIRAGRADNEQFF.

The chain links TRBV12-3 or TRBV12-4 to TRBJ1-6; D may be TRBD1 (5 bases). The CDR3 spans 13 residues. V was shortened by 6 bases and J by 7 bases, with 10 bases between the two germline ends. CDR3: CASRGQENSPLHF. CDR3 bases: TGTGCCAGCAGGGGGCAGGAGAATTCACCCCTCCACTTT.

Ten or more counts support this clone. The V gene is TRBV7-6, the J gene TRBJ2-7; 7 bases match TRBD1. The CDR3 sequence is 15 residues long. The germline V gene encodes CDR1 SGHVS and CDR2 FNYEAQ. V gave up 5 bases and J gave up 2 bases; unmatched junction bases: 9. CDR3 amino acids: CASSLDEGATYEQYF. In nucleotides, the CDR3 is TGTGCCAGCAGCCTAGATGAGGGGGCTACCTACGAGCAGTACTTC.

The chain is built from TRBV12-5 and TRBJ2-5; a weak D match, TRBD2 (7 bases). Deletions cut 3 bases from V and 0 bases from J, with 14 bases between. Germline CDR1 and CDR2: LGHNT and FRNRAP. This CDR3 comprises 16 residues. The CDR3 DNA follows: TGTGCTAGTGGTTTTTCGGGGGGCGTTTACCAAGAGACCCAGTACTTC. It encodes CASGFSGGVYQETQYF. The complete variable domain, with remaining parts taken from reference TRBV12-5 and TRBJ2-5, reads DARVTQTPRHKVTEMGQEVTMRCQPILGHNTVFWYRQTMMQGLELLAYFRNRAPLDDSGMPKDRFSAEMPDATLATLKIQPSEPRDSAVYFCASGFSGGVYQETQYFGPGTRLLVL.

The V gene is TRBV3-1 (or the pseudogene TRBV3-2), the J gene TRBJ1-5; D call uncertain. This CDR3 is built from 15 residues. V was pared by 1 base and J by 6 bases, with 13 bases between. Germline-derived CDR1 and CDR2 are LGHDT and YNNKEL (reference sequence). The DNA of the CDR3 is TGTGCCAGCAGCCAAGGGGCACTCAGTAGTCAGCCCCAGCATTTT. Translating gives CASSQGALSSQPQHF.

The CDR3 reads CASSQLATYEQYF. For the CDR3, the DNA is TGTGCCAGCAGCCAACTAGCTACCTACGAGCAGTACTTC. The J gene is TRBJ2-7, the V gene TRBV3-1 (or the pseudogene TRBV3-2), with D maybe TRBD2 (5 bases). The CDR3 totals 13 residues. The germline V gene has CDR1 LGHDT and CDR2 YNNKEL (reference sequence). V was clipped by 2 bases and J by 2 bases, with 7 bases between them.

The J gene is TRBJ2-3, the V gene TRBV2; TRBD2 matches at 8 bases. The CDR3 is 14 amino acids. Germline values: CDR1 SNHLY, CDR2 FYNNEI. V was pared by 4 bases and J by 4 bases, with 4 bases of the junction left unmatched. CDR3 sequence: CASSVRGDSDTQYF. The CDR3, as DNA: TGTGCCAGCAGTGTGCGGGGGGACTCAGATACGCAGTATTTT.

This sequence joins TRBV27 and TRBJ2-7, with 10 nucleotides matching TRBD1. This CDR3 has 15 residues. CDR1 is MNHEY and CDR2 is SMNVEV in the germline V gene (reference sequence). Germline trimming cut 9 bases from V and 5 bases from J; bases unmatched to any gene: 13. Here the CDR3 reads CASVGTGVGSHEQYF. In nucleotides, the CDR3 is TGTGCCAGTGTGGGGACAGGGGTCGGAAGCCACGAGCAGTACTTC.

The chain couples TRBV15 to TRBJ2-5; no clear D gene. CDR3 length: 14 amino acids. Germline V gives CDR1 LNHNV, CDR2 YYDKDF (reference sequence). Trimming took 1 base from V and 5 from J, leaving 11 bases between them. CDR3 bases: TGTGCCACCAGCAGAGGATCACCCGAGGAGACCCAGTACTTC. Translation gives CATSRGSPEETQYF.

The gene calls are TRBV3-1 (or the pseudogene TRBV3-2) and TRBJ1-3; maybe TRBD1 (6 bases). The V and J ends lost 0 bases and 0 bases respectively, with 9 bases between them. The CDR3 is 16 residues long. The germline V gene encodes CDR1 LGHDT and CDR2 YNNKEL (reference sequence). CDR3 sequence reads: CASSQDRGFSGNTIYF. The CDR3 region has the DNA TGTGCCAGCAGCCAAGATAGGGGGTTCTCTGGAAACACCATATATTTT.